This entry lists 31 T cell receptor beta chains sequenced from one sample in a study of vaccination and CD4 T cells after COVID-19. These receptors' antigens are unknown. Researchers used the Oncomine TCR Beta short-read assay to sequence DNA from cultured CD4+ T cells. TCRdb fed the PCR reads into MiXCR, producing one record per CDR3 protein. The data contain approximately 16,000 distinct CDR3 sequences, around 75% of them seen just once; the ten biggest clones take up about 16%. The treatment: approximately 9-day PBMC culture with coronavirus spike peptide pools or control peptides (ViraFEST assay). The sequenced sample was CD4+ T cells from blood, cultured in vitro. The receptors here all came from a human donor who had recovered from COVID-19.

CDR3: CSVAQDSYEQYF. The CDR3 DNA follows: TGCAGCGTTGCCCAGGACTCCTACGAGCAGTACTTC. The rearrangement links TRBV29-1 to TRBJ2-7; D gene unclear. There are 12 residues in the CDR3. The V end lost 4 bases, the J end lost 0 bases, and 7 bases lay between the germline ends. Germline CDR1 and CDR2: SQVTM and ANQGSEA.

This clonotype has more than one count but fewer than ten. V gene TRBV7-2 combines with J gene TRBJ1-5; the D gene is possibly TRBD1 (6 bases). Germline V CDR1 and CDR2: SGHTA, FQGNSA. The CDR3 is 16 residues long. V lost 2 bases and J lost 2, with 13 bases in between. CDR3 DNA: TGTGCCAGCAGCTTATCTTCTAGGACAGGCAATCAGCCCCAGCATTTT. Translation: CASSLSSRTGNQPQHF.

The chain recombines TRBV20-1 with TRBJ2-5; 14 bases line up with TRBD2. CDR3 length equals 19 residues. Germline V gene sequence: CDR1 DFQATT, CDR2 SNEGSKA (reference sequence). Trimming at V came to 2 bases and at J to 5 bases, leaving 16 bases not matched to a gene. The DNA for the CDR3 is TGCAGTGCTAGACAAGGCCCGAGACTAGCGGGGGGGCCCGGTGAGACCCAGTACTTC. It is translated as CSARQGPRLAGGPGETQYF.

This clonotype was counted a few times. This chain connects TRBV7-2 to TRBJ1-5; 8 bases map to TRBD1. The ends lost 5 bases at V and 6 bases at J; junction bases unmatched: 9. The CDR3 spans 15 residues. Germline CDR1 and CDR2: SGHTA and FQGNSA. CDR3 protein: CASSQGQGESQPQHF. Written as DNA, the CDR3 is TGTGCCAGCAGCCAAGGACAGGGCGAGAGTCAGCCCCAGCATTTT.

This clonotype was observed a handful of times. V and J are TRBV27 and TRBJ2-7; the D gene is possibly TRBD1 (6 bases). V dropped 5 bases and J dropped 3 bases, with 20 bases sitting between them. This CDR3 comprises 16 residues. CDR1 is MNHEY, CDR2 SMNVEV, per germline (reference sequence). CDR3 DNA: TGTGCCAGCAGTCCTATCCCGACAGGCGGGTACTACGAGCAGTACTTC. As protein: CASSPIPTGGYYEQYF.

The V call is TRBV7-6, the J call TRBJ2-2; D is unresolved. Between the trimmed V and J ends, which lost 5 bases and 2 bases, there was a span of 9 bases. This CDR3 comprises 14 residues. Germline lookup yields CDR1 SGHVS and CDR2 FNYEAQ. CDR3 loop: CASSPQRNTGELFF. The CDR3 DNA follows: TGTGCCAGCAGCCCACAACGTAACACCGGGGAGCTGTTTTTT. Looking up the rest from reference TRBV7-6 and TRBJ2-2 gives the full variable domain: GAGVSQSPRYKVTKRGQDVALRCDPISGHVSLYWYRQALGQGPEFLTYFNYEAQQDKSGLPNDRFSAERPEGSISTLTIQRTEQRDSAMYRCASSPQRNTGELFFGEGSRLTVL.

This clonotype occurred a few times. The chain couples TRBV20-1 to TRBJ2-5; 8 positions match TRBD1. Germline V gene sequence: CDR1 DFQATT, CDR2 SNEGSKA (reference sequence). This CDR3 spans 15 amino acids. Trimming removed 4 bases from V and 6 bases from J; junction bases left unmatched: 13. The DNA for the CDR3 is TGCAGTGCTAAGGGTTGGGCAGGGGGCGGACAGACCCAGTACTTC. This translates into CSAKGWAGGGQTQYF.

This clonotype occurred a few times. CDR3 bases: TGTGCCAGCAGCTTGGGACACGCCAATTCACCCCTCCACTTT. Amino acid sequence: CASSLGHANSPLHF. The V gene is TRBV11-2, the J gene TRBJ1-6, with a possible D match to TRBD1 (6 bases). CDR1 and CDR2 from the germline V gene are SGHAT and FQNNGV. Trimming removed 3 bases at V and 7 bases at J, with 10 bases between. The CDR3 runs 14 residues.

The chain links TRBV20-1 to TRBJ1-2, with D tentatively TRBD1 (6 bases). V was clipped by 3 bases and J by 4 bases, with 9 bases between them. CDR1 DFQATT and CDR2 SNEGSKA come from the germline V gene (reference sequence). The CDR3 is 12 amino acids. The CDR3 here is CSASGQTYGYTF. The DNA of the CDR3 is TGCAGTGCTAGCGGACAGACCTATGGCTACACCTTC.

The rearrangement links TRBV30 to TRBJ1-2, with D possibly TRBD1 on 5 matching bases. V gave up 1 base and J gave up 3 bases, with 15 bases separating them. Germline V gene lookup returns CDR1 GTSNPN and CDR2 SVGIG (reference sequence). There are 15 residues in the CDR3. Here the CDR3 DNA reads TGTGCCTGGAGTGACCCCCGGGGAGGGGACTATGGCTACACCTTC. It is translated as CAWSDPRGGDYGYTF.

This chain connects TRBV6-1 to TRBJ2-7, with D maybe TRBD2 (6 bases). The CDR3 covers 16 residues. Trimming removed 5 bases from V and 4 bases from J, with 21 bases in between. The germline gives CDR1 MNHNS, CDR2 SASEGT. CDR3 bases: TGTGCCAGCAGTCGCGCCGGGACTTCCACCCTATACGAGCAGTACTTC. Translated, it gives CASSRAGTSTLYEQYF.

The rearrangement joins TRBV27 to TRBJ1-6; D is unclear. Per the germline V gene, CDR1 is MNHEY and CDR2 is SMNVEV (reference sequence). Trimming left V 3 bases short and J 7 bases short, with 7 bases between. The CDR3 has 13 amino acids. The CDR3 sequence: CASSFLENSPLHF. Written as DNA, the CDR3 is TGTGCCAGCAGTTTCCTGGAGAATTCACCCCTCCACTTT.

This chain links TRBV7-2 with TRBJ1-2; TRBD1 aligns across 8 bases. The germline V gene encodes CDR1 SGHTA and CDR2 FQGNSA. This CDR3 is built from 15 residues. The V and J ends lost 1 base and 9 bases, in that order; junction bases with no gene match: 10. CDR3 bases: TGTGCCAGCAGCTTAGAGGGGCAGGGGGCAGCCCGCTACACCTTC. Translated: CASSLEGQGAARYTF. The full variable domain, its missing parts supplied by reference TRBV7-2 and TRBJ1-2, is GAGVSQSPSNKVTEKGKDVELRCDPISGHTALYWYRQSLGQGLEFLIYFQGNSAPDKSGLPSDRFSAERTGGSVSTLTIQRTQQEDSAVYLCASSLEGQGAARYTFGSGTRLTVV.

This chain uses TRBV12-5 with TRBJ2-6; D unclear. CDR1 is LGHNT, CDR2 FRNRAP, per germline. Between the trimmed V and J ends, which lost 0 bases and 4 bases, there was a span of 13 bases. The CDR3 loop spans 17 amino acids. The CDR3 loop is CASGLVRLALGANVLTF. The CDR3 region has the DNA TGTGCTAGTGGTTTGGTACGCCTTGCGTTGGGGGCCAACGTCCTGACTTTC.

The chain recombines TRBV11-3 with TRBJ2-1; 10 positions match TRBD2. V lost 1 base to trimming and J lost 8 bases; unmatched junction nucleotides: 5. This CDR3 contains 15 residues. The germline V gene has CDR1 SGHNT and CDR2 YENEEA. This CDR3 reads CASSLGGLAGDEQFF. The CDR3 region has the DNA TGTGCCAGCAGCTTAGGGGGTCTAGCGGGAGATGAGCAGTTCTTC.

This sequence joins TRBV30 and TRBJ1-5; 8 bases line up with TRBD1. J lost 4 bases, V lost 4 bases, and 9 bases had no gene match. Germline V lookup: CDR1 GTSNPN, CDR2 SVGIG (reference sequence). This CDR3 has 15 residues. The CDR3 coding sequence is TGTGCCTGGACCCTACAGGGGGGACGGAATCAGCCCCAGCATTTT. It encodes CAWTLQGGRNQPQHF.

J is TRBJ1-5 and V is TRBV6-1; D not resolved. The ends were cut back, 3 bases at V and 4 bases at J, with 7 bases in the middle. Germline V lookup: CDR1 MNHNS, CDR2 SASEGT. The CDR3 totals 13 residues. The CDR3 loop reads CASSDLPNQPQHF. CDR3 DNA: TGTGCCAGCAGTGATCTCCCTAATCAGCCCCAGCATTTT.

The chain couples TRBV30 to TRBJ1-1; no firm D call. This CDR3 is 13 amino acids long. Trimming removed 1 base at V and 2 bases at J, with 8 bases between. Germline CDR1 reads GTSNPN; CDR2 reads SVGIG (reference sequence). CDR3 DNA sequence: TGTGCCTGGAGTGGGCAGGCAAACACTGAAGCTTTCTTT. This gives the protein CAWSGQANTEAFF.

A few counts support this clonotype. The chain is built from TRBV19 and TRBJ1-2; D is undetermined. Looked up from germline, CDR1 is LNHDA and CDR2 is SQIVND (reference sequence). CDR3 length: 14 residues. V was trimmed by 7 bases and J by 4 bases, leaving 16 bases between them. The CDR3 coding sequence is TGTGCCAGTACCGCTGACCTTAAGTCCTATGGCTACACCTTC. Protein product: CASTADLKSYGYTF.

This sequence joins TRBV20-1 and TRBJ2-7; D perhaps matches TRBD2 (5 bases). The CDR3 consists of 13 residues. CDR1 and CDR2 (germline): DFQATT, SNEGSKA (reference sequence). Trimming removed 5 bases at V and 1 base at J, with 12 bases between. Here the CDR3 DNA reads TGCAGTGCTGCCCGTCGCGGGTCCTACGAGCAGTACTTC. It yields the protein CSAARRGSYEQYF.

The chain has TRBV4-2 and TRBJ2-3; 12 bases are a match to TRBD2. Trimming took 0 bases from V and 4 from J; bases not matched to a gene: 5. The CDR3 sequence is 17 residues long. Germline V gene lookup returns CDR1 LGHNA and CDR2 YNFKEQ. As DNA, the CDR3 is TGTGCCAGCAGCCAAGACCACCTAGCGGGAGGGCCAGATACGCAGTATTTT. Translation: CASSQDHLAGGPDTQYF.

The V gene is TRBV12-3 or TRBV12-4, the J gene TRBJ2-1, with a tentative D call TRBD1 (6 bases). With 6 bases removed from V and 5 bases from J, the gap between germline ends came to 8 bases. CDR3 length: 12 amino acids. The CDR3 reads CASSTGNNEQFF. The CDR3 coding sequence is TGTGCCAGCAGCACAGGGAACAATGAGCAGTTCTTC.

The rearrangement joins TRBV19 to TRBJ2-2; tentative D call: TRBD2 (5 bases). The CDR3 runs to 14 residues. V lost 2 bases and J 3 bases, leaving 7 bases between the germline ends. Germline V gene data show CDR1 as LNHDA and CDR2 as SQIVND (reference sequence). This CDR3 reads CASSITRDTGELFF. In DNA, the CDR3 is TGTGCCAGTAGTATAACGCGGGACACCGGGGAGCTGTTTTTT.

This rearrangement joins TRBV11-3 to TRBJ2-1; the match to TRBD2 covers 8 bases. V shed 1 base and J 8 bases; nucleotides not matched to a gene: 13. The length of the CDR3 is 17 residues. Germline V gene sequence: CDR1 SGHNT, CDR2 YENEEA. The CDR3 nucleotides read TGTGCCAGCAGCTTAGTTGTCCAGCGGGGGATCGGGGATGAGCAGTTCTTC. Its protein product is CASSLVVQRGIGDEQFF. Drawing the rest from reference TRBV11-3 and TRBJ2-1, the complete variable domain is EAGVVQSPRYKIIEKKQPVAFWCNPISGHNTLYWYLQNLGQGPELLIRYENEEAVDDSQLPKDRFSAERLKGVDSTLKIQPAELGDSAVYLCASSLVVQRGIGDEQFFGPGTRLTVL.

This clonotype came up a few times. The chain combines TRBV6-1 with TRBJ2-5; 7 bases line up with TRBD2. V shed 8 bases, J shed 5 bases, and the junction held 11 bases outside the gene matches. This CDR3 has 14 amino acids. Looked up from germline, CDR1 is MNHNS and CDR2 is SASEGT. CDR3 amino acids: CASSGAGLRETQYF. Written as DNA, the CDR3 is TGTGCCAGCTCGGGAGCGGGACTCAGGGAGACCCAGTACTTC.

V usage is TRBV11-3 and J usage is TRBJ2-5, with unresolved D. The CDR3 totals 16 residues. Germline loops: CDR1 SGHNT, CDR2 YENEEA. V lost 0 bases and J lost 5, with 16 bases in between. This CDR3 is CASSLEGASARETQYF. The CDR3 region has the DNA TGTGCCAGCAGCTTAGAAGGTGCTTCGGCACGGGAGACCCAGTACTTC. The whole variable domain, remainder taken from reference TRBV11-3 and TRBJ2-5, is EAGVVQSPRYKIIEKKQPVAFWCNPISGHNTLYWYLQNLGQGPELLIRYENEEAVDDSQLPKDRFSAERLKGVDSTLKIQPAELGDSAVYLCASSLEGASARETQYFGPGTRLLVL.

This clonotype was counted a single time. The chain links TRBV20-1 to TRBJ2-3; TRBD2 is a possible D gene (6 bases). From germline, CDR1 is DFQATT and CDR2 SNEGSKA (reference sequence). The CDR3 totals 11 residues. Trimming shortened V by 5 bases and J by 8 bases, and 11 bases separated the two germline ends. The CDR3 nucleotides are TGCAGTGCTGGGGTCGGGGGTACGCAGTATTTT. The encoded protein is CSAGVGGTQYF.

The chain carries TRBV20-1 and TRBJ1-4, with TRBD1 matching over 10 bases. This CDR3 contains 13 residues. From germline, CDR1 is DFQATT and CDR2 SNEGSKA (reference sequence). V lost 1 base to trimming and J lost 10 bases; unmatched junction nucleotides: 3. CDR3 region: CSARGGQGGKLFF. The CDR3 coding sequence is TGCAGTGCTAGAGGTGGACAGGGGGGAAAACTGTTTTTT.

This clonotype was detected a few times. Written as DNA, the CDR3 is TGTGCCATCAGCAGGGGGGGAGACGGTAATTCACCCCTCCACTTT. Translation: CAISRGGDGNSPLHF. V gene TRBV10-3 combines with J gene TRBJ1-6; 7 bases agree with TRBD1. In germline, CDR1 is ENHRY, CDR2 SYGVKD. The V segment lost 6 bases and the J segment 6 bases; nucleotides outside the gene matches: 8. CDR3 length: 15 residues.

The chain is built from TRBV20-1 and TRBJ1-2; D is undetermined. Trimming stripped 1 base from V and 6 bases from J, with 12 bases between. The length of the CDR3 is 13 residues. Germline V gene lookup returns CDR1 DFQATT and CDR2 SNEGSKA (reference sequence). CDR3 in DNA: TGCAGTGCTAGAGGTGGTTTGGAGGATGGCTACACCTTC. Translated, it gives CSARGGLEDGYTF.

The V call is TRBV11-2, the J call TRBJ2-1; the D is unclear. Germline CDR1 SGHAT, CDR2 FQNNGV. The CDR3 is 16 amino acids. V dropped 0 bases and J dropped 6 bases, with 15 bases sitting between them. The CDR3: CASSLDKALYSNEQFF. The CDR3 DNA sequence: TGTGCCAGCAGCTTAGATAAAGCCCTCTATAGCAATGAGCAGTTCTTC.